This T cell receptor (beta chain) appears in the sequencing data of a study of tumor and adjacent non-tumor tissue in lung cancer. Study background: Aged about 30 to 76 years, patients included roughly 10 men and roughly 5 women with stage I to III disease.

This clonotype was recorded at least ten times. Its specificity is not known. A modified ARM-PCR protocol with three rounds of nested PCR amplified TCRbeta. One entry per CDR3 protein, called by TCRdb with MiXCR from the multiplex PCR reads. The sample lists tens of thousands of distinct CDR3 sequences, about 61% occurring once. Points from the study as a whole: In normal lung, the top 100 clones were significantly more dominant than in tumor.

The V end was cut by 6 bases, the J end by 8 bases, with 13 bases between. The CDR3 has 13 amino acids. No cell sorting was done before RNA was extracted from the tissue. This chain uses TRBV12-3 or TRBV12-4 with TRBJ1-4; TRBD1 is a possible D gene (6 bases). Sequencing used lung tumor tissue. The sequence was collected from a man aged 50 to 59 with non-small cell lung cancer. The CDR3 DNA reads TGTGCCAGCAGCAGGGACATGAGAGAAAAACTGTTTTTT. Protein product: CASSRDMREKLFF.